The 27 T cell receptor beta chains reported below all come from one sample, sequenced in a study of identical twins. TCRdb called the 5' RACE reads again in MiXCR, with one record for every CDR3 protein. Among 240,000 or so distinct CDR3 sequences, around 6.6% were seen once, and the ten largest hold approximately 3.7%. The same data also contributed to another study, on yellow fever vaccine responses in identical twins.

Material for sequencing was memory (CD45RO+) T cells sorted from blood. The receptors stem from a woman under 30 in good health.

This chain uses TRBV28 with TRBJ2-1, with D perhaps matching TRBD1 (6 bases). From germline, CDR1 is MDHEN and CDR2 SYDVKM. This CDR3 is 14 amino acids long. V dropped 4 bases and J dropped 7 bases, with 14 bases sitting between them. The CDR3 here is CASSYPLRGNEQFF. As DNA, the CDR3 is TGTGCCAGCAGTTACCCCCTGAGGGGGAATGAGCAGTTCTTC.

This clonotype was found many times. The gene calls are TRBV5-1 and TRBJ2-2, with D tentatively TRBD2 (7 bases). The germline V gene encodes CDR1 SGHRS and CDR2 YFSETQ. Trimming removed 0 bases at V and 3 bases at J, with 21 bases between. This CDR3 comprises 19 residues. CDR3 region: CASSLAFPPIGGDTGELFF. CDR3 nucleotide sequence: TGCGCCAGCAGCTTGGCCTTCCCCCCTATAGGGGGGGACACCGGGGAGCTGTTTTTT.

The chain is built from TRBV18 and TRBJ2-5, with TRBD2 matching over 12 bases. This CDR3 spans 16 amino acids. Germline CDR1 KGHSH, CDR2 LQKENI. Trimming took 0 bases from V and 5 from J; bases not matched to a gene: 4. The CDR3 sequence is CASSPPLAGGPETQYF. CDR3 DNA: TGTGCCAGCTCACCACCGCTAGCGGGGGGGCCGGAGACCCAGTACTTC. The whole variable domain, filled in from reference TRBV18 and TRBJ2-5, reads NAGVMQNPRHLVRRRGQEARLRCSPMKGHSHVYWYRQLPEEGLKFMVYLQKENIIDESGMPKERFSAEFPKEGPSILRIQQVVRGDSAAYFCASSPPLAGGPETQYFGPGTRLLVL.

This clonotype was seen at least ten times. The chain employs TRBV18 and TRBJ2-3; D is undetermined. The V gene's germline CDR1 is KGHSH and CDR2 LQKENI. V was pared by 4 bases and J by 2 bases, with 10 bases between. The CDR3 totals 14 residues. This CDR3 is CASSRGPNTDTQYF. Here the CDR3 DNA reads TGTGCCAGCTCACGCGGACCAAACACAGATACGCAGTATTTT.

This clonotype was seen repeatedly, ten times or more. The rearrangement joins TRBV5-1 to TRBJ2-3; D call uncertain. V gave up 3 bases and J gave up 2 bases, with 7 bases separating them. Per the germline V gene, CDR1 is SGHRS and CDR2 is YFSETQ. This CDR3 contains 13 residues. The CDR3 coding sequence is TGCGCCAGCAGCTCGGCTCACACAGATACGCAGTATTTT. This translates into CASSSAHTDTQYF. The whole variable domain, filled in from reference TRBV5-1 and TRBJ2-3, reads KAGVTQTPRYLIKTRGQQVTLSCSPISGHRSVSWYQQTPGQGLQFLFEYFSETQRNKGNFPGRFSGRQFSNSRSEMNVSTLELGDSALYLCASSSAHTDTQYFGPGTRLTVL.

This clonotype appeared many times. The chain couples TRBV5-1 to TRBJ2-3, with 10 bases that match TRBD2. Germline V gene lookup returns CDR1 SGHRS and CDR2 YFSETQ. J gave up 4 bases and V 4 bases, and 9 bases lay outside the gene matches. This CDR3 contains 16 residues. CDR3 in DNA: TGCGCCAGCAGCATCGGAGCGGGAGGGCCGGCAGATACGCAGTATTTT. Translating gives CASSIGAGGPADTQYF.

This clonotype was recorded many times. This chain connects TRBV28 to TRBJ1-2; D unclear. The germline V gene encodes CDR1 MDHEN and CDR2 SYDVKM. The germline V and J ends were trimmed by 5 bases and 8 bases, with 15 bases remaining between them. The CDR3 spans 13 residues. CDR3 sequence: CASSSPSTRGYTF. The CDR3 DNA reads as TGTGCCAGCAGTAGCCCTTCCACAAGAGGCTACACCTTC.

This clonotype was detected only a few times. This chain links TRBV5-1 with TRBJ2-2; D is perhaps TRBD1 or TRBD2 (5 bases each). The CDR3 has 20 amino acids. The V gene lost 2 bases and the J gene lost 2 bases, with 25 bases spanning the gap. Germline-derived CDR1 and CDR2 are SGHRS and YFSETQ. CDR3 region: CASSFLGTLGSLSNTGELFF. The CDR3 DNA is TGCGCCAGCAGCTTCTTAGGGACCCTAGGGTCCCTTAGTAACACCGGGGAGCTGTTTTTT.

This clonotype was seen a few times. This chain connects TRBV20-1 to TRBJ2-2; no firm D call. Between the trimmed V and J ends, which lost 3 bases and 1 base, there was a span of 12 bases. Germline loops: CDR1 DFQATT, CDR2 SNEGSKA (reference sequence). The CDR3 extends over 15 amino acids. As DNA, the CDR3 is TGCAGTGCTAGCGGCTCATCCGGGAACACCGGGGAGCTGTTTTTT. Translated: CSASGSSGNTGELFF.

The table lists this clonotype with many counts. This chain links TRBV10-3 with TRBJ1-1; D gene ambiguous. V shed 7 bases and J shed 3 bases, with 9 bases lying between them. The CDR3 runs 12 residues. Germline loops: CDR1 ENHRY, CDR2 SYGVKD. CDR3 sequence reads: CAIKHQDTEAFF. The CDR3 DNA follows: TGTGCCATCAAACATCAGGACACTGAAGCTTTCTTT.

To note about this clonotype: With a much larger clone just one base away, this may be a read error. J is TRBJ2-7 and V is TRBV12-3 or TRBV12-4; no firm D call. Trimming took 2 bases from V and 6 from J, leaving 5 bases between them. The CDR3 consists of 11 residues. The CDR3: CASSLFCEQYF. As DNA, the CDR3 is TGTGCCAGCAGTTTATTCTGCGAGCAGTACTTC.

V is TRBV3-1 and J is TRBJ2-1; D unresolved. The germline gives CDR1 LGHDT, CDR2 YNNKEL (reference sequence). V lost 11 bases to trimming and J lost 2 bases, with 19 bases between them. This CDR3 has 15 amino acids. The CDR3 sequence: CASTQDHEPYNEQFF. CDR3 DNA sequence: TGTGCCTCCACCCAAGATCACGAACCCTACAATGAGCAGTTCTTC.

The chain combines TRBV6-1 with TRBJ2-5; TRBD1 matches at 8 bases. Germline V gene lookup returns CDR1 MNHNS and CDR2 SASEGT. The trim removed 6 bases at V and 4 bases at J, leaving 13 bases unmatched. The CDR3 runs 16 residues. CDR3 region: CASSSTGQGRRETQYF. DNA for the CDR3: TGTGCCAGCAGCTCCACCGGACAGGGAAGGAGAGAGACCCAGTACTTC.

This clonotype was found a few times. The V call is TRBV20-1, the J call TRBJ2-3, with 14 nucleotides matching TRBD2. Germline V CDR1 and CDR2: DFQATT, SNEGSKA (reference sequence). Losses at the gene ends were 4 bases for V and 6 bases for J; bases not matched to a gene: 3. This CDR3 region has 14 residues. The CDR3 protein is CSATWTSGRDTQYF. CDR3 nucleotide sequence: TGCAGTGCTACTTGGACTAGCGGGAGGGATACGCAGTATTTT.

This clonotype was recorded at least ten times. The chain carries TRBV12-3 or TRBV12-4 and TRBJ2-6; D gene uncertain. V was shortened by 5 bases and J by 0 bases, with 8 bases between the two germline ends. This CDR3 has 15 residues. The CDR3 loop is CASSRRTSGANVLTF. CDR3 coding DNA: TGTGCCAGCAGTCGCCGGACCTCTGGGGCCAACGTCCTGACTTTC.

This clonotype was detected many times. The chain combines TRBV7-9 with TRBJ2-1; D remains ambiguous. Germline CDR1 reads SEHNR; CDR2 reads FQNEAQ (reference sequence). V was pared by 2 bases and J by 10 bases, with 15 bases between. CDR3 length: 14 amino acids. This CDR3 reads CASSLSMWEGEQFF. DNA of the CDR3: TGTGCCAGCAGCTTATCAATGTGGGAAGGCGAGCAGTTCTTC. Together with reference TRBV7-9 and TRBJ2-1, the CDR3 gives the full variable domain: DTGVSQNPRHKITKRGQNVTFRCDPISEHNRLYWYRQTLGQGPEFLTYFQNEAQLEKSRLLSDRFSAERPKGSFSTLEIQRTEQGDSAMYLCASSLSMWEGEQFFGPGTRLTVL.

This clonotype was seen a few times. V is TRBV6-1 and J is TRBJ2-7; TRBD2 might be the D (6 bases). Germline assignment: CDR1 MNHNS and CDR2 SASEGT. Trimming left V 5 bases short and J 4 bases short, with 12 bases between. The length of the CDR3 is 13 residues. DNA for the CDR3: TGTGCCAGCAGTCCGGGACTGGAGTACGAGCAGTACTTC. Residues: CASSPGLEYEQYF.

In this sample, this clonotype turned up a few times. V gene TRBV24-1 combines with J gene TRBJ2-7, with TRBD2 identical over 9 bases. The CDR3 is 16 amino acids. V shed 6 bases and J 4 bases; nucleotides not matched to a gene: 12. Germline assignment: CDR1 KGHDR and CDR2 SFDVKD. The CDR3 sequence is CATSCLGLARRYEQYF. CDR3 sequence (DNA): TGTGCCACCAGTTGTCTAGGACTAGCGAGGAGGTACGAGCAGTACTTC.

This clonotype was picked up many times. The V gene is TRBV5-8, the J gene TRBJ2-7; TRBD1 matches 8 bases. The CDR3 is 12 residues long. Germline V gene sequence: CDR1 SGHTS, CDR2 YDEGEE. V was clipped by 1 base and J by 10 bases; unmatched bases: 4. The CDR3: CASSLTGQGQYV. The CDR3 DNA sequence: TGTGCCAGCAGCTTGACAGGACAGGGACAGTACGTC.

The rearrangement joins TRBV5-1 to TRBJ2-7, with 8 bases aligning to TRBD2. The J segment lost 7 bases and the V segment lost 3 bases, leaving 12 bases of the junction unmatched. The CDR3 spans 15 residues. Germline CDR1 SGHRS, CDR2 YFSETQ. CDR3 in amino acids: CASSSGGTSPIEQYF. CDR3 in DNA: TGCGCCAGCAGCTCGGGCGGGACTAGTCCTATAGAGCAGTACTTC.

This clonotype was counted at least ten times. The chain uses TRBV27 and TRBJ2-1; D not resolved. Trimming took 5 bases from V and 3 from J, leaving 17 bases between them. CDR3 length equals 16 residues. Germline V CDR1 and CDR2: MNHEY, SMNVEV (reference sequence). The CDR3 reads CASSPAGVGIYNEQFF. For the CDR3, the DNA is TGTGCCAGCAGTCCCGCAGGAGTTGGGATCTACAATGAGCAGTTCTTC.

Ten or more counts support this clonotype. The chain is built from TRBV10-3 and TRBJ1-6; D remains ambiguous. The V end lost 8 bases, the J end lost 8 bases, and 13 bases lay between the germline ends. The CDR3 has 13 amino acids. Germline loops: CDR1 ENHRY, CDR2 SYGVKD. CDR3 nucleotides: TGTGCCATCGCAGTTCATGGGGATTCACCCCTCCACTTT. Translated: CAIAVHGDSPLHF.

J is TRBJ2-7 and V is TRBV5-6, with 7 nucleotides matching TRBD1. The CDR3 runs 17 residues. Germline trimming cut 0 bases from V and 2 bases from J; bases unmatched to any gene: 11. The germline V gene encodes CDR1 SGHDT and CDR2 YYEEEE. CDR3: CASSLGWGRGLPYEQYV. CDR3 sequence (DNA): TGTGCCAGCAGCTTGGGCTGGGGCAGGGGGTTACCCTACGAGCAGTACGTC.

This clonotype was counted between two and nine times. The V gene is TRBV7-8, the J gene TRBJ2-5; TRBD1 aligns across 10 bases. V lost 1 base and J lost 4; bases outside the gene matches: 12. CDR3 length: 18 residues. The germline V gene encodes CDR1 SGHVS and CDR2 FQNEAQ. The CDR3 loop reads CASSLERGQGLWGETQYF. The CDR3 region has the DNA TGTGCCAGCAGCTTAGAGCGGGGACAGGGGTTGTGGGGAGAGACCCAGTACTTC. Supplemented by reference TRBV7-8 and TRBJ2-5, the full variable domain reads GAGVSQSPRYKVAKRGQDVALRCDPISGHVSLFWYQQALGQGPEFLTYFQNEAQLDKSGLPSDRFFAERPEGSVSTLKIQRTQQEDSAVYLCASSLERGQGLWGETQYFGPGTRLLVL.

This clonotype was detected ten times or more. J is TRBJ2-3 and V is TRBV12-3 or TRBV12-4; D ambiguous. This CDR3 region has 13 residues. V lost 8 bases and J lost 0, with 9 bases in between. In nucleotides, the CDR3 is TGTGCCAGCGGATCTTCTAGCACAGATACGCAGTATTTT. Protein sequence: CASGSSSTDTQYF.

Many counts were recorded for this clonotype. The J gene is TRBJ2-7, the V gene TRBV12-3 or TRBV12-4, with 7 nucleotides matching TRBD1. The CDR3 runs 14 residues. V shed 9 bases, J shed 2 bases, and the junction held 10 bases outside the gene matches. The CDR3: CASSPRDRAYEQYF. Here the CDR3 DNA reads TGTGCCAGTAGCCCCCGGGACAGAGCCTACGAGCAGTACTTC.

This clonotype was recorded many times. V is TRBV5-1 and J is TRBJ1-1; a weak D match, TRBD1 (6 bases). V lost 4 bases and J lost 1, with 11 bases in between. Germline CDR1 is SGHRS and CDR2 is YFSETQ. The CDR3 has 14 amino acids. CDR3 bases: TGCGCCAGCAGCGGGGGACACCAGAACACTGAAGCTTTCTTT. Amino acids: CASSGGHQNTEAFF.